Below are 30 T cell receptor beta chains sequenced from a single sample in a study of cytotoxic CD8 clonotypes in ibrutinib-treated CLL. Clones were sequenced by immunoSEQ multiplex PCR, and TCRdb holds only the in-frame ones, with some missing. This sample has 50,000 to 60,000 clones, with roughly 83% found just once. Sequencing was performed on PBMCs, taken after 24 months of ibrutinib treatment. The receptors stem from a human donor with chronic lymphocytic leukemia.

This clone was observed once. This rearrangement joins TRBV5-1 to TRBJ2-1, with 12 bases lining up with TRBD2. Germline trimming cut 4 bases from V and 4 bases from J; bases unmatched to any gene: 3. The germline CDR1 and CDR2 sequences are SGHRS and YFSETQ. The CDR3 is made up of 15 amino acids. This chain's CDR3 is CASSIGTSGYNEQFF. CDR3 nucleotides: TGCGCCAGCAGCATCGGGACTAGCGGGTACAATGAGCAGTTCTTC.

The J gene is TRBJ1-1, the V gene TRBV7-8; D is perhaps TRBD1 (5 bases). Germline assignment: CDR1 SGHVS and CDR2 FQNEAQ. The CDR3 sequence is 15 residues long. V was cut by 1 base and J by 0 bases, with 9 bases left in between. The CDR3: CASSLGGRVNTEAFF. The CDR3 region has the DNA TGTGCCAGCAGCTTAGGAGGCAGGGTGAACACTGAAGCTTTCTTT.

V gene TRBV9 combines with J gene TRBJ2-5, with 8 positions matching TRBD1. CDR1 is SGDLS and CDR2 is YYNGEE in the germline V gene. The CDR3 is made up of 15 amino acids. Trimming took 0 bases from V and 4 from J; bases not matched to a gene: 5. The CDR3 DNA reads as TGTGCCAGCAGCGTAGGGACAGGGTACGTAGAGACCCAGTACTTC. The encoded protein is CASSVGTGYVETQYF.

This clone was counted between two and nine times. J is TRBJ1-1 and V is TRBV2, with D possibly matching TRBD1 (5 bases). This CDR3 has 14 amino acids. CDR1 and CDR2 (germline): SNHLY, FYNNEI. Between the trimmed V and J ends, which lost 2 bases and 7 bases, there was a span of 14 bases. The CDR3 reads CASSELGGTGEAFF. The DNA for the CDR3 is TGTGCCAGCAGTGAATTGGGGGGAACTGGTGAAGCTTTCTTT.

The V call is TRBV6-4, the J call TRBJ2-2; 7 positions agree with TRBD1. This CDR3 contains 16 residues. The V gene end was trimmed by 3 bases and the J gene end by 4 bases; junction bases not matched to a gene: 8. In germline, CDR1 is MRHNA, CDR2 SNTAGT. CDR3 in DNA: TGTGCCAGCAGTGAAAACTTCCGGGACAGCACCGGGGAGCTGTTTTTT. Its translation: CASSENFRDSTGELFF.

CDR3 sequence: CASSANGLRGGQFF. The CDR3 coding sequence is TGTGCCAGTAGCGCTAACGGTCTTAGGGGAGGGCAGTTCTTC. The J gene is TRBJ2-1, the V gene TRBV19; D is possibly TRBD2 (6 bases). The CDR3 spans 14 residues. In germline, CDR1 is LNHDA, CDR2 SQIVND (reference sequence). Trimming took 6 bases from V and 12 from J, leaving 21 bases between them.

The chain joins TRBV19 to TRBJ2-2, with TRBD2 as a possible D gene (6 bases). The CDR3 runs 17 residues. V was clipped by 0 bases and J by 1 base, with 12 bases between them. The germline V gene has CDR1 LNHDA and CDR2 SQIVND (reference sequence). CDR3 nucleotides: TGTGCCAGTAGTATAGATGCCGGGACTCTGAACACCGGGGAGCTGTTTTTT. Its protein product is CASSIDAGTLNTGELFF.

V gene TRBV6-6 combines with J gene TRBJ1-2; maybe TRBD1 (6 bases). This CDR3 has 14 amino acids. CDR1 and CDR2 from the germline V gene are MNHNY and SVGAGI (reference sequence). Trimming removed 11 bases from V and 4 bases from J, with 20 bases in between. The CDR3 DNA reads as TGTGCCTCACGTCCGGGACACTCTACCTATGGCTACACCTTC. The encoded protein is CASRPGHSTYGYTF.

The V gene is TRBV7-8, the J gene TRBJ2-7, with D unresolved. V lost 5 bases and J lost 1, with 6 bases in between. In germline, CDR1 is SGHVS, CDR2 FQNEAQ. The CDR3 has 12 residues. CDR3 DNA sequence: TGTGCCAGCAGCACACAATCCTACGAGCAGTACTTC. As protein: CASSTQSYEQYF.

This chain joins TRBV7-8 and TRBJ2-1; the match to TRBD2 covers 13 bases. The V segment lost 4 bases and the J segment 3 bases; nucleotides outside the gene matches: 15. Germline CDR1 is SGHVS and CDR2 is FQNEAQ. This CDR3 has 20 amino acids. In DNA form, the CDR3 reads TGTGCCAGCAGCTCACACCCGGGACTAGCGGGGACCTCGAACTACAATGAGCAGTTCTTC. Translated, it gives CASSSHPGLAGTSNYNEQFF.

The chain has TRBV5-4 and TRBJ2-2; no reliable D call. The CDR3 loop spans 15 amino acids. V was trimmed by 0 bases and J by 3 bases, leaving 9 bases between them. Germline V gene lookup returns CDR1 SGHNT and CDR2 YYREEE (reference sequence). The CDR3 bases are TGTGCCAGCAGCTTGGAACGCGCGTACACCGGGGAGCTGTTTTTT. It encodes CASSLERAYTGELFF.

J is TRBJ2-7 and V is TRBV7-2; a weak D match, TRBD2 (6 bases). The CDR3 covers 13 residues. V gave up 5 bases and J gave up 3 bases, with 11 bases separating them. The germline gives CDR1 SGHTA, CDR2 FQGNSA. The CDR3 here is CASSRGLYYEQYF. In DNA, the CDR3 is TGTGCCAGCAGCCGGGGACTGTACTACGAGCAGTACTTC.

This clone is a singleton in its sample. The chain is built from TRBV29-1 and TRBJ1-2; a possible D gene is TRBD1 (5 bases). With 3 bases removed from V and 8 bases from J, the gap between germline ends came to 16 bases. The germline CDR1 and CDR2 sequences are SQVTM and ANQGSEA. The CDR3 length is 13 residues. CDR3 DNA sequence: TGCAGCGTTGAGAATAAGGGGTCAGGCGGCTACACCTTC. Amino acid sequence: CSVENKGSGGYTF.

The rearrangement uses TRBV9 and TRBJ2-3; a weak D match, TRBD2 (5 bases). The CDR3 is 17 amino acids. V shed 2 bases and J shed 3 bases, with 19 bases lying between them. CDR1 SGDLS and CDR2 YYNGEE come from the germline V gene. CDR3 nucleotide sequence: TGTGCCAGCAGCGTCCAGCGGAACCGTGGGGTTACAGATACGCAGTATTTT. It encodes CASSVQRNRGVTDTQYF.

This sequence joins TRBV4-1 and TRBJ2-3; 11 positions agree with TRBD2. The CDR3 is 16 residues long. The V gene end was trimmed by 4 bases and the J gene end by 6 bases; junction bases not matched to a gene: 9. The germline V gene has CDR1 MGHRA and CDR2 YSYEKL. CDR3 region: CASSPLSGRAKDTQYF. CDR3 DNA sequence: TGCGCCAGCAGCCCCCTTAGCGGGAGGGCCAAGGATACGCAGTATTTT.

The CDR3 sequence is CASSRTSGTYEQYF. DNA for the CDR3: TGTGCCAGCTCCCGGACTAGCGGCACCTACGAGCAGTACTTC. The J gene is TRBJ2-7, the V gene TRBV5-4; TRBD2 aligns across 10 bases. With V trimmed by 7 bases and J by 2 bases, 6 bases remained unmatched. The CDR3 length is 14 residues. The germline CDR1 and CDR2 sequences are SGHNT and YYREEE (reference sequence).

The rearrangement links TRBV30 to TRBJ1-3, with D possibly matching TRBD1 (5 bases). This CDR3 is 14 amino acids long. The V gene lost 4 bases and the J gene lost 2 bases, with 12 bases spanning the gap. Looked up from germline, CDR1 is GTSNPN and CDR2 is SVGIG (reference sequence). In DNA, the CDR3 is TGTGCCTGGAATCCCGGGACTGCTGGAAACACCATATATTTT. Encoded protein: CAWNPGTAGNTIYF.

The J gene is TRBJ2-3, the V gene TRBV20-1; D remains ambiguous. The CDR3 loop spans 10 amino acids. V was trimmed by 6 bases and J by 7 bases, leaving 8 bases between them. Germline values: CDR1 DFQATT, CDR2 SNEGSKA (reference sequence). CDR3 in DNA: TGCAGTGCAGGTCTAAATACGCAGTATTTT. The encoded protein is CSAGLNTQYF.

This clone is a singleton in its sample. The gene calls are TRBV19 and TRBJ1-2; a possible D gene is TRBD1 (5 bases). CDR3 length: 13 residues. The ends were cut back, 7 bases at V and 4 bases at J, with 13 bases in the middle. Germline V lookup: CDR1 LNHDA, CDR2 SQIVND (reference sequence). In DNA form, the CDR3 reads TGTGCCAGTAAAAGAGGGGAGGTCTATGGCTACACCTTC. Protein product: CASKRGEVYGYTF.

CDR3 DNA sequence: TGCAGCGCGAGGGGGGGATACGGCTACACCTTC. This encodes CSARGGYGYTF. The chain combines TRBV29-1 with TRBJ1-2; perhaps TRBD1 as D (6 bases). The CDR3 is made up of 11 amino acids. With 7 bases removed from V and 8 bases from J, the gap between germline ends came to 14 bases. Per the germline V gene, CDR1 is SQVTM and CDR2 is ANQGSEA. Full variable domain (rest looked up from reference TRBV29-1 and TRBJ1-2): SAVISQKPSRDICQRGTSLTIQCQVDSQVTMMFWYRQQPGQSLTLIATANQGSEATYESGFVIDKFPISRPNLTFSTLTVSNMSPEDSSIYLCSARGGYGYTFGSGTRLTVV.

In its sample, this clone was seen once. V and J are TRBV6-5 and TRBJ1-2; possibly TRBD1 for D (6 bases). V gave up 0 bases and J gave up 3 bases, with 8 bases separating them. Germline assignment: CDR1 MNHEY and CDR2 SVGAGI. This CDR3 region has 14 residues. Here the CDR3 reads CASSYSTGYYGYTF. The CDR3, as DNA: TGTGCCAGCAGTTACTCTACAGGGTACTATGGCTACACCTTC.

The V gene is TRBV9, the J gene TRBJ1-1; perhaps TRBD1 as D (5 bases). The CDR3 totals 14 residues. Germline values: CDR1 SGDLS, CDR2 YYNGEE. V was pared by 0 bases and J by 2 bases, with 8 bases between. The CDR3 loop reads CASSVAGQNTEAFF. In DNA, the CDR3 is TGTGCCAGCAGCGTAGCTGGACAAAACACTGAAGCTTTCTTT.

The CDR3 reads CASSVASLGEKLFF. In DNA form, the CDR3 reads TGCGCCAGCAGCGTGGCCTCACTAGGGGAAAAACTGTTTTTT. This rearrangement joins TRBV5-1 to TRBJ1-4, with no clear D. Trimming left V 4 bases short and J 8 bases short, with 15 bases between. Germline CDR1 reads SGHRS; CDR2 reads YFSETQ. This CDR3 spans 14 amino acids.

This clone was found once. V is TRBV2 and J is TRBJ2-2; 11 bases are a match to TRBD2. The CDR3 runs to 13 residues. CDR1 and CDR2 from the germline V gene are SNHLY and FYNNEI. Germline trimming cut 11 bases from V and 5 bases from J; bases unmatched to any gene: 4. Here the CDR3 DNA reads TGTGCCGGAGGGACTAGCGGAACCGGGGAGCTGTTTTTT. Protein product: CAGGTSGTGELFF. Variable domain in full (rest from reference TRBV2 and TRBJ2-2): EPEVTQTPSHQVTQMGQEVILRCVPISNHLYFYWYRQILGQKVEFLVSFYNNEISEKSEIFDDQFSVERPDGSNFTLKIRSTKLEDSAMYFCAGGTSGTGELFFGEGSRLTVL.

V is TRBV18 and J is TRBJ1-1; 9 nucleotides align to TRBD1. After removal of 5 bases from V and 1 base from J, the junction contained 2 bases not matched to a gene. The CDR3 has 14 amino acids. The germline CDR1 and CDR2 sequences are KGHSH and LQKENI. CDR3 nucleotide sequence: TGTGCCAGCTCAGTGGACAGGGGGAACACTGAAGCTTTCTTT. This sequence encodes CASSVDRGNTEAFF. The full variable domain, its missing parts supplied by reference TRBV18 and TRBJ1-1, is NAGVMQNPRHLVRRRGQEARLRCSPMKGHSHVYWYRQLPEEGLKFMVYLQKENIIDESGMPKERFSAEFPKEGPSILRIQQVVRGDSAAYFCASSVDRGNTEAFFGQGTRLTVV.

CDR3 coding DNA: TGTGCCAGCAGCTTGGTGGGGGGGGCCGAGCAGTACTTC. It translates to CASSLVGGAEQYF. This rearrangement joins TRBV5-4 to TRBJ2-7, with D possibly TRBD2 on 7 matching bases. Germline V gives CDR1 SGHNT, CDR2 YYREEE (reference sequence). Trimming removed 0 bases from V and 6 bases from J, with 10 bases in between. This CDR3 comprises 13 residues.

J is TRBJ1-2 and V is TRBV29-1, with D unclear. In germline, CDR1 is SQVTM, CDR2 ANQGSEA. The CDR3 consists of 13 residues. V was pared by 0 bases and J by 5 bases, with 10 bases between. The CDR3 here is CSVEDSGVYGYTF. The CDR3 DNA reads TGCAGCGTTGAAGATAGTGGAGTTTATGGCTACACCTTC.

The gene calls are TRBV7-9 and TRBJ2-5, with no clear D. V was pared by 4 bases and J by 5 bases, with 5 bases between. CDR3 size: 11 residues. The germline gives CDR1 SEHNR, CDR2 FQNEAQ (reference sequence). The CDR3: CASSSFETQYF. As DNA, the CDR3 is TGTGCCAGCAGCTCGTTCGAGACCCAGTACTTC.

The table lists this clone with a count of one. The chain couples TRBV2 to TRBJ2-7; TRBD2 might be the D (6 bases). Germline V gene data show CDR1 as SNHLY and CDR2 as FYNNEI. The V gene lost 11 bases and the J gene lost 2 bases, with 16 bases spanning the gap. This CDR3 contains 13 residues. The chain's CDR3 is CAGGKGSAYEQYF. CDR3 nucleotide sequence: TGTGCCGGGGGGAAGGGTTCAGCCTACGAGCAGTACTTC.

The chain links TRBV7-2 to TRBJ1-4, with 10 bases matching TRBD1. The germline gives CDR1 SGHTA, CDR2 FQGNSA. The J segment lost 7 bases and the V segment lost 5 bases, leaving 10 bases of the junction unmatched. The CDR3 is 16 amino acids. CDR3 nucleotides: TGTGCCAGCAGCCCCTACGGGGGACAGGGGCGTGAAAAACTGTTTTTT. This translates into CASSPYGGQGREKLFF.